The rows below give T cell receptor beta chains drawn from one sample of a study of CD8+ T cells in alopecia areata. This table comes from immunoSEQ multiplex PCR, and its TCRdb copy is limited to in-frame clones, with some not included. The sample lists about 220,000 clones, about 57% occurring once. This sample comprised CD4+ T cells sorted from blood, obtained at week 4, from a patient treated with tofacitinib. These receptors were collected from a human donor with alopecia areata. The conserved cysteine and the conserved F or W are not part of the CDR3 here. A D gene is named only where the DNA matches it firmly.

cdr3_aa: ASSPQGVRADTQY; v_call: TRBV7-2; d_call: TRBD1
cdr3_aa: ASKRDSVDTQY; v_call: TRBV7-9; d_call: -
cdr3_aa: ASSTHPTNEKLF; v_call: TRBV7-2; d_call: -
cdr3_aa: AWQGDPYEQY; v_call: TRBV30; d_call: TRBD1
cdr3_aa: ASSLAGGIGSNEQF; v_call: TRBV11-2; d_call: TRBD2
cdr3_aa: SARLAGGPSSYNEQF; v_call: TRBV29-1; d_call: TRBD2
cdr3_aa: ATSRDRYNEQF; v_call: TRBV15; d_call: -
cdr3_aa: ASSPGQGSYNEQF; v_call: TRBV2; d_call: TRBD1
cdr3_aa: ASSLSLNSPLH; v_call: TRBV4-3; d_call: -
cdr3_aa: ASSSPGPAQY; v_call: TRBV7-2; d_call: -
cdr3_aa: ASSADRGLGYMNTEAF; v_call: TRBV25-1; d_call: TRBD1
cdr3_aa: ASSLAMGSYNEQF; v_call: TRBV5-1; d_call: -
cdr3_aa: ASSPSAASEQY; v_call: TRBV18; d_call: -
cdr3_aa: SVEIGQGARETQY; v_call: TRBV29-1; d_call: TRBD1
cdr3_aa: ASSFKRGGNEQF; v_call: TRBV5-6; d_call: TRBD2
cdr3_aa: ASSQDRTSYTGELF; v_call: TRBV4-1; d_call: -
cdr3_aa: ASSSQTQGNTEAF; v_call: TRBV4-3; d_call: -
cdr3_aa: ASSDEGETQY; v_call: TRBV2; d_call: -
cdr3_aa: ASSPGTNNEQF; v_call: TRBV5-6; d_call: TRBD2
cdr3_aa: ASSQTGIYGYT; v_call: TRBV4-3; d_call: -
cdr3_aa: ASSLRGLTGELF; v_call: TRBV27; d_call: -
cdr3_aa: ASSLVGGSAKNIQY; v_call: TRBV7-2; d_call: -
cdr3_aa: ASSLGDRGRVGYT; v_call: TRBV7-9; d_call: TRBD1
cdr3_aa: ASSSPVARGEAF; v_call: TRBV7-2; d_call: -
cdr3_aa: ASSRAREQY; v_call: TRBV25-1; d_call: -
cdr3_aa: ASSSGQGGNEQF; v_call: TRBV5-1; d_call: TRBD1
cdr3_aa: ASSLLRLDTQY; v_call: TRBV6-6; d_call: -
cdr3_aa: SVGHDYEQY; v_call: TRBV29-1; d_call: -
cdr3_aa: ASSPREMSYEQY; v_call: TRBV7-8; d_call: -
cdr3_aa: ASSQGQGRTEAF; v_call: TRBV4-3; d_call: TRBD1
cdr3_aa: AWSSQPYNSPLH; v_call: TRBV30; d_call: -
cdr3_aa: ASSERPGLGGWVGGRNEQF; v_call: TRBV27; d_call: -
cdr3_aa: ASSLVAGQGYT; v_call: TRBV5-1; d_call: -
cdr3_aa: ASSRTALQTNEKLF; v_call: TRBV7-2; d_call: -
cdr3_aa: ASSPPGIVYNEQF; v_call: TRBV6-5; d_call: -
cdr3_aa: ASSQQASNSPLH; v_call: TRBV27; d_call: -
cdr3_aa: ASSASGGRSTEAF; v_call: TRBV5-1; d_call: -
cdr3_aa: ASSSDWTYNEQF; v_call: TRBV7-2; d_call: -
cdr3_aa: ASSLRSAGDYEQY; v_call: TRBV7-2; d_call: -
cdr3_aa: ASSLPGQGNIQY; v_call: TRBV7-2; d_call: TRBD1
cdr3_aa: SVKTGIDEQY; v_call: TRBV29-1; d_call: TRBD1
cdr3_aa: ASRGTSGGFQETQY; v_call: TRBV7-6; d_call: TRBD2
cdr3_aa: ASSQDPAPGELF; v_call: TRBV4-3; d_call: -
cdr3_aa: AWSVRHGAF; v_call: TRBV30; d_call: -
cdr3_aa: ASSPDVNQPQH; v_call: TRBV18; d_call: -
cdr3_aa: AISLGGRPSSYNEQF; v_call: TRBV10-3; d_call: -
cdr3_aa: SVEDYSYEQY; v_call: TRBV29-1; d_call: -
cdr3_aa: AWGVLQGMVGYT; v_call: TRBV30; d_call: -
cdr3_aa: SVGGRDQPQH; v_call: TRBV29-1; d_call: -
cdr3_aa: ASSHSIGTQY; v_call: TRBV11-2; d_call: -
cdr3_aa: ASSLSRSGANVLT; v_call: TRBV13; d_call: -
cdr3_aa: ASSSSRNTEAF; v_call: TRBV5-1; d_call: -
cdr3_aa: ASTQRGSGGGYT; v_call: TRBV2; d_call: -
cdr3_aa: ASSPGGRQPQH; v_call: TRBV18; d_call: -
cdr3_aa: ASSVEMNYGYT; v_call: TRBV9; d_call: -
cdr3_aa: ATRAIDLSYEQY; v_call: TRBV15; d_call: -